This TCR beta chain was identified during a study of blood T cell repertoires in COVID-19 (TCRdb year 2020). With regard to the full study: Samples from collaborators originated in the United States, Italy and Spain and spanned both the acute and convalescent phases of COVID-19. The repertoires were released in a freely available public database intended as a resource for research on the immune response to SARS-CoV-2. Samples came from the ongoing ImmuneRACE study (first 160 participants) plus 1,254 subjects from 6 global collaborators. The material from the prospective study consisted of cDNA or gDNA derived from T cells, B-cell-depleted T cells, or PBMCs. Deeply sampled blood TCRbeta repertoires from subjects exposed to, actively infected with, or recovered from COVID-19 were included in the dataset. The sample metadata nearly always contained a de-identified subject ID, COVID-19 status, age in years and sex. Where available, HLA class I and class II types were obtained from metadata supplied by the sample provider rather than from assay-based typing. The research as a whole found: How much clinical and demographic metadata was included differed by source and by participant, and the metadata was provided uncurated.

CDR1 and CDR2, per the germline V gene, are SQVTM and ANQGSEA. Including the terminal cysteine and phenylalanine, the CDR3 comprises 13 residues. Only the CDR3 portion is preserved as DNA: 39 bases, with reading frame beginning at the first base. Cut back by 4 bases and 5 bases, the V and J ends lie 12 bases apart. This clone was seen more than once but under ten times. Its cognate antigen has yet to be identified. No per-base quality is available; no much larger clone lies one base away. This sample also contains other DNA sequences that code for the same CDR3. The immunoSEQ Assay, a bias-controlled multiplex PCR, was used to amplify TCRbeta CDR3 regions from genomic DNA. In the source study's methods: Nucleated cell counts per sample were estimated from amplification of reference gene primers within the assay. To quantify the absolute abundance of each unique TCRbeta CDR3 rearrangement, sequence reads were collapsed and filtered. For each sample, productive Simpson clonality was calculated as the square root of Simpson's diversity index across productive rearrangements. Not all clones reach the TCRdb copy of this immuneACCESS table, which keeps in-frame sequences only. Checked studies attribute under half of the gap to unresolved V genes and leave the rest unexplained. That table furnishes V, J and clone size, whereas the DNA furnished D and trimming. The sample data list 200,000 or so clones, and approximately 82% of these were observed just once. The top ten clones comprise around 2% of the sample.

A second Seattle source provided samples from volunteer blood donors who had recovered from COVID-19. Each collaborating institution followed its own protocols to collect whole blood in K2EDTA tubes. For TCRbeta analysis, collaborator samples were shipped as frozen whole blood, as isolated PBMCs, or as DNA extracted from either sample type. The rearrangement joined TRBV29-1 to TRBJ2-1; the D gene is perhaps TRBD2, from 5 matching bases. The sequenced material came from peripheral blood. The clonotype was recovered from a man aged 40-49 years who had recovered from COVID-19. The CDR3 here reads CSVGSGEDNEQFF. DNA sequence: TGCAGCGTTGGGAGCGGAGAAGACAATGAGCAGTTCTTC.